These 30 T cell receptor beta chains share one sample of origin, sequenced in a study of shared clonotypes between healthy human individuals. Sequencing was performed with immunoSEQ multiplex PCR; in TCRdb, only in-frame clones are kept and a portion is missing. The table lists 450,000 to 550,000 clones, 79% of them singletons. The sequenced sample consisted of PBMCs. The origin of the receptors is a woman aged 40-49 years in good health. Some clones in this sample may be carry-over from other donors' samples.

The genes are TRBV19 and TRBJ1-4, with 9 bases lining up with TRBD1. The germline V gene has CDR1 LNHDA and CDR2 SQIVND (reference sequence). Trimming at V came to 5 bases and at J to 8 bases, leaving 9 bases not matched to a gene. The CDR3 runs 15 residues. In nucleotides, the CDR3 is TGTGCCAGTAGTCGGGGACAGGGTTCTCAAGAAAAACTGTTTTTT. Translated, it gives CASSRGQGSQEKLFF.

V and J are TRBV28 and TRBJ2-1, with D possibly TRBD1 on 6 matching bases. The CDR3 totals 12 residues. The V and J ends lost 5 bases and 8 bases respectively, with 10 bases between them. The germline gives CDR1 MDHEN, CDR2 SYDVKM. The CDR3 coding sequence is TGTGCCAGCAGTCCCACAGGGCATGAGCAGTTCTTC. Translation gives CASSPTGHEQFF.

Notes on this clone: This sample includes further DNA sequences coding for the same CDR3. The V gene is TRBV7-3, the J gene TRBJ1-2; 8 nucleotides match TRBD1. Germline loops: CDR1 SGHTA, CDR2 FQGTGA. The length of the CDR3 is 14 residues. V gave up 2 bases and J gave up 4 bases; unmatched junction bases: 3. The CDR3 reads CASSLGQGAYGYTF. The DNA for the CDR3 is TGTGCCAGCAGCTTAGGACAGGGAGCCTATGGCTACACCTTC.

This clone has at least ten counts. The sample carries other DNA sequences with the same CDR3. The chain joins TRBV2 to TRBJ1-5, with D maybe TRBD1 (5 bases). Germline CDR1 and CDR2: SNHLY and FYNNEI. V was cut by 6 bases and J by 5 bases, with 17 bases left in between. This CDR3 comprises 15 residues. CDR3 in DNA: TGTGCCAGCAGCTTCGGGGGACGCCCTGATCAGCCCCAGCATTTT. Translating it yields CASSFGGRPDQPQHF.

The table lists this clone with a count of one. The chain uses TRBV6-1 and TRBJ2-7, with a weak D call TRBD2 (7 bases). Deletions cut 7 bases from V and 3 bases from J, with 13 bases between. CDR1 and CDR2 (germline): MNHNS, SASEGT. The CDR3 totals 13 residues. This chain's CDR3 is CASIPRGGYEQYF. CDR3 coding DNA: TGTGCCAGCATCCCGAGGGGGGGCTACGAGCAGTACTTC.

The chain employs TRBV25-1 and TRBJ2-2; D remains ambiguous. CDR3 length: 11 amino acids. Trimming took 5 bases from V and 8 from J, leaving 6 bases between them. The germline V gene has CDR1 MGHDK and CDR2 SYGVNS. CDR3 DNA sequence: TGTGCCAGCAGTTATTTGGGGGAGCTGTTTTTT. It encodes CASSYLGELFF.

This clone was seen a few times. This chain links TRBV7-3 with TRBJ1-1; D unclear. CDR3 length: 15 residues. V was trimmed by 1 base and J by 2 bases, leaving 11 bases between them. Germline V gene sequence: CDR1 SGHTA, CDR2 FQGTGA. In nucleotides, the CDR3 is TGTGCCAGCAGCTTAAGGGTAGGGCCTAACACTGAAGCTTTCTTT. Its protein product is CASSLRVGPNTEAFF.

A few counts support this clone. The chain uses TRBV7-2 and TRBJ1-1, with TRBD1 as a possible D gene (5 bases). CDR1 and CDR2 (germline): SGHTA, FQGNSA. CDR3 length: 15 amino acids. V was shortened by 5 bases and J by 4 bases, with 17 bases between the two germline ends. The CDR3 nucleotides are TGTGCCAGCAGCCGTTTTCAGGGCCGGGGCACTGAAGCTTTCTTT. Its protein product is CASSRFQGRGTEAFF.

This clone was observed once. The rearrangement uses TRBV18 and TRBJ2-1; TRBD2 matches 8 bases. The J segment lost 4 bases and the V segment lost 0 bases, leaving 5 bases of the junction unmatched. The length of the CDR3 is 16 residues. Germline CDR1 is KGHSH and CDR2 is LQKENI. The CDR3 nucleotides read TGTGCCAGCTCACCACCCCGGCTAGCGGGTTACAATGAGCAGTTCTTC. Translation gives CASSPPRLAGYNEQFF.

The genes are TRBV30 and TRBJ1-1; D not resolved. Germline V gene data show CDR1 as GTSNPN and CDR2 as SVGIG (reference sequence). The CDR3 length is 12 residues. V was cut by 2 bases and J by 3 bases, with 7 bases left in between. CDR3 in DNA: TGTGCCTGGAGTAGGCGGGACACTGAAGCTTTCTTT. Its translation is CAWSRRDTEAFF.

The CDR3 is CASSLRSGTSTYEQYF. In nucleotides, the CDR3 is TGTGCCAGCAGCCTAAGGTCGGGGACCTCAACCTACGAGCAGTACTTC. The chain has TRBV7-8 and TRBJ2-7; D possibly uses TRBD1 or TRBD2 (5 bases each). CDR3 length: 16 residues. The germline V gene has CDR1 SGHVS and CDR2 FQNEAQ. V shed 5 bases and J shed 2 bases, with 19 bases lying between them.

This clone was seen only a few times. Other nucleotide sequences from this sample produce the same CDR3. The chain carries TRBV11-2 and TRBJ1-1; D is unclear. V lost 1 base and J 3 bases, leaving 6 bases between the germline ends. From germline, CDR1 is SGHAT and CDR2 FQNNGV. The CDR3 has 13 residues. This CDR3 is CASSLALDTEAFF. The CDR3 DNA is TGTGCCAGCAGCTTAGCGCTTGACACTGAAGCTTTCTTT.

The CDR3 sequence: CAISERPGAEEQYF. The CDR3 DNA reads TGTGCCATCAGTGAAAGGCCTGGCGCCGAGGAGCAGTACTTC. This chain connects TRBV10-3 to TRBJ2-7; D ambiguous. The CDR3 totals 14 residues. Trimming pared 3 bases from V and 7 bases from J, leaving 16 bases between. CDR1 ENHRY and CDR2 SYGVKD come from the germline V gene.

The chain links TRBV7-6 to TRBJ2-5, with TRBD2 as a possible D gene (10 bases). This CDR3 region has 17 residues. Trimming took 1 base from V and 3 from J, leaving 18 bases between them. In germline, CDR1 is SGHVS, CDR2 FNYEAQ. The CDR3 sequence: CASSLERGGQGKETQYF. The DNA for the CDR3 is TGTGCCAGCAGCTTAGAGCGGGGGGGACAGGGCAAAGAGACCCAGTACTTC.

DNA for the CDR3: TGTGCCACCAGCAGAGATCTTGGGACTAGCGCGAATGAGCAGTTCTTC. Translation gives CATSRDLGTSANEQFF. The V and J genes are TRBV15 and TRBJ2-1; 10 nucleotides line up with TRBD2. After removal of 0 bases from V and 7 bases from J, the junction contained 6 bases not matched to a gene. The V gene's germline CDR1 is LNHNV and CDR2 YYDKDF (reference sequence). The CDR3 spans 16 residues.

As concerns this clone: The sample holds other DNA sequences that translate to the same CDR3. This chain connects TRBV18 to TRBJ2-7; weak D call: TRBD1 (6 bases). V lost 0 bases and J 2 bases, leaving 8 bases between the germline ends. CDR3 size: 14 residues. Germline V lookup: CDR1 KGHSH, CDR2 LQKENI. The CDR3 bases are TGTGCCAGCTCACCACCTTCAGGGGCCTACGAGCAGTACTTC. Residues: CASSPPSGAYEQYF.

V and J are TRBV9 and TRBJ2-1; D is unresolved. V dropped 0 bases and J dropped 6 bases, with 13 bases sitting between them. The CDR3 spans 15 residues. The germline CDR1 and CDR2 sequences are SGDLS and YYNGEE. The CDR3 region is CASSVESESINEQFF. The CDR3 DNA sequence: TGTGCCAGCAGCGTAGAATCTGAAAGTATCAATGAGCAGTTCTTC. Full variable domain (rest looked up from reference TRBV9 and TRBJ2-1): DSGVTQTPKHLITATGQRVTLRCSPRSGDLSVYWYQQSLDQGLQFLIQYYNGEERAKGNILERFSAQQFPDLHSELNLSSLELGDSALYFCASSVESESINEQFFGPGTRLTVL.

The V and J genes are TRBV7-9 and TRBJ1-3, with D possibly being TRBD1 (6 bases). Trimming left V 5 bases short and J 7 bases short, with 15 bases between. This CDR3 is built from 14 residues. The germline CDR1 and CDR2 sequences are SEHNR and FQNEAQ (reference sequence). CDR3 sequence (DNA): TGTGCCAGCAGCCCCACAGGGATTTGGAACACCATATATTTT. Amino acids: CASSPTGIWNTIYF.

Comment on this clone: The junction shows a germline mismatch at one end, possibly a read error. The chain employs TRBV5-4 and TRBJ2-1; D ambiguous. This CDR3 has 12 amino acids. The germline CDR1 and CDR2 sequences are SGHNT and YYREEE (reference sequence). The CDR3 protein is CASNLRGNEQFF. The CDR3 DNA reads TGTGCCAGCAACTTGAGAGGTAATGAGCAGTTCTTC.

This clone was recorded many times. The V and J genes are TRBV25-1 and TRBJ2-2; 8 bases map to TRBD1. V lost 8 bases, J lost 1 base, and 3 bases stayed unmatched. CDR3 length: 14 amino acids. CDR1 MGHDK and CDR2 SYGVNS come from the germline V gene. The CDR3 DNA reads TGTGCCAGCCTCGGACAGGGGAACACCGGGGAGCTGTTTTTT. Translated: CASLGQGNTGELFF. The entire variable domain, with the rest obtained from reference TRBV25-1 and TRBJ2-2, is as follows: EADIYQTPRYLVIGTGKKITLECSQTMGHDKMYWYQQDPGMELHLIHYSYGVNSTEKGDLSSESTVSRIRTEHFPLTLESARPSHTSQYLCASLGQGNTGELFFGEGSRLTVL.

V is TRBV18 and J is TRBJ2-7; 7 bases fit TRBD2. Germline V gene sequence: CDR1 KGHSH, CDR2 LQKENI. J lost 3 bases, V lost 3 bases, and 5 bases had no gene match. The CDR3 spans 14 residues. In DNA form, the CDR3 reads TGTGCCAGCTCACCCGTCACGGGGGGCTACGAGCAGTACTTC. This sequence encodes CASSPVTGGYEQYF.

J is TRBJ2-7 and V is TRBV30, with 8 bases matching TRBD1. This CDR3 has 13 amino acids. Trimming at V came to 5 bases and at J to 3 bases, leaving 6 bases not matched to a gene. CDR1 GTSNPN and CDR2 SVGIG come from the germline V gene (reference sequence). In DNA, the CDR3 is TGTGCCTGGTCCCGGGACAGGATCTACGAGCAGTACTTC. Translation gives CAWSRDRIYEQYF.

J is TRBJ2-2 and V is TRBV28, with TRBD2 matching 7 bases. Germline-derived CDR1 and CDR2 are MDHEN and SYDVKM. This CDR3 is 15 amino acids long. The trim removed 6 bases at V and 1 base at J, leaving 5 bases unmatched. The CDR3 spells CASRGGDLNTGELFF. The CDR3 DNA is TGTGCCAGCAGGGGAGGGGATTTGAACACCGGGGAGCTGTTTTTT.

V and J are TRBV11-3 and TRBJ2-3; D gene unclear. In germline, CDR1 is SGHNT, CDR2 YENEEA. The CDR3 is made up of 14 amino acids. Between the trimmed V and J ends, which lost 1 base and 6 bases, there was a span of 11 bases. The CDR3 protein is CASSLGVGFDTQYF. The CDR3 bases are TGTGCCAGCAGCTTAGGAGTTGGGTTTGATACGCAGTATTTT.

J is TRBJ2-2 and V is TRBV7-2; 8 positions agree with TRBD1. Per the germline V gene, CDR1 is SGHTA and CDR2 is FQGNSA. CDR3 length: 15 amino acids. J lost 6 bases, V lost 2 bases, and 5 bases had no gene match. This chain's CDR3 is CASSLRTGYAGELFF. The CDR3 DNA reads as TGTGCCAGCAGCTTAAGGACAGGGTATGCCGGGGAGCTGTTTTTT.

This clone has a handful of counts. The chain is built from TRBV18 and TRBJ1-2; D gene uncertain. The V end lost 4 bases, the J end lost 10 bases, and 1 base lay between the germline ends. The germline gives CDR1 KGHSH, CDR2 LQKENI. CDR3 length: 8 residues. The CDR3 DNA is TGTGCCAGCTCACTCTACACCTTC. This codes for CASSLYTF.

The V call is TRBV6-5, the J call TRBJ2-1; 8 bases match TRBD2. CDR3 length: 16 amino acids. CDR1 and CDR2 from the germline V gene are MNHEY and SVGAGI. V lost 0 bases and J lost 4; bases outside the gene matches: 5. CDR3 amino acids: CASSYSKAGVYNEQFF. The CDR3 nucleotides are TGTGCCAGCAGTTACTCGAAAGCGGGAGTGTACAATGAGCAGTTCTTC.

V usage is TRBV28 and J usage is TRBJ2-7; 11 bases agree with TRBD2. V gave up 5 bases and J gave up 5 bases; unmatched junction bases: 5. CDR1 MDHEN and CDR2 SYDVKM come from the germline V gene. This CDR3 contains 14 residues. CDR3 protein: CASSIPSGRNEQYF. CDR3 sequence (DNA): TGTGCCAGCAGTATACCTAGCGGGAGGAACGAGCAGTACTTC.

This sequence joins TRBV7-2 and TRBJ2-3, with D hard to call. The CDR3 runs 13 residues. Trimming stripped 2 bases from V and 6 bases from J, with 9 bases between. Germline-derived CDR1 and CDR2 are SGHTA and FQGNSA. The CDR3 coding sequence is TGTGCCAGCAGCTTACCCCTGGAGGATACGCAGTATTTT. Encoded protein: CASSLPLEDTQYF.

The chain carries TRBV28 and TRBJ2-2; D not certain. CDR3 length: 15 amino acids. The germline gives CDR1 MDHEN, CDR2 SYDVKM. Trimming removed 6 bases at V and 3 bases at J, with 14 bases between. CDR3 protein: CASRRGSLDTGELFF. The CDR3 nucleotides are TGTGCCAGCAGAAGAGGATCCCTGGACACCGGGGAGCTGTTTTTT.